This passage covers 20 T cell receptor beta chains from one sample sequenced in a study of cytomegalovirus exposure and HLA in healthy donors. Data came from immunoSEQ multiplex PCR; TCRdb stores just in-frame clones and leaves some out. The data contain a few hundred thousand clones, roughly 85% of them singletons. The sequenced sample was PBMCs. These TCRs come from a woman aged 18-29 years in good health and CMV-seronegative.

This clone was seen once. CDR3 sequence: CASSHSSRTGTEAFF. In DNA form, the CDR3 reads TGCGCCAGCAGTCATAGCTCGAGGACTGGTACTGAAGCTTTCTTT. J is TRBJ1-1 and V is TRBV23-1, with unresolved D. TRBV23-1 is known as an ORF, though its function is uncertain. The CDR3 totals 15 residues. The V end lost 3 bases, the J end lost 5 bases, and 16 bases lay between the germline ends.

The chain combines TRBV6-5 with TRBJ2-5, with TRBD1 identical over 9 bases. The CDR3 length is 14 residues. CDR1 is MNHEY and CDR2 is SVGAGI in the germline V gene. With V trimmed by 5 bases and J by 5 bases, 6 bases remained unmatched. CDR3 DNA sequence: TGTGCCAGCAGTAAACAGGGGGCGCGGGAGACCCAGTACTTC. Its protein is CASSKQGARETQYF.

This clone appeared a single time. Here the CDR3 DNA reads TGTGCCAGCATCCGGGATAGCAATCAGCCCCAGCATTTT. It encodes CASIRDSNQPQHF. This chain links TRBV6-1 with TRBJ1-5; D remains unclear. The CDR3 length is 13 residues. Germline assignment: CDR1 MNHNS and CDR2 SASEGT. Trimming removed 7 bases at V and 0 bases at J, with 7 bases between.

This chain joins TRBV9 and TRBJ2-1; 9 nucleotides line up with TRBD1. J gave up 1 base and V 4 bases, and 12 bases lay outside the gene matches. The CDR3 has 18 amino acids. From germline, CDR1 is SGDLS and CDR2 YYNGEE. CDR3 coding DNA: TGTGCCAGCAGCAGAACAGGGGGCGCAGCCCAATCCTACAATGAGCAGTTCTTC. This codes for CASSRTGGAAQSYNEQFF.

The chain couples TRBV4-1 to TRBJ2-7; 11 bases map to TRBD1. The CDR3 covers 18 residues. The trim removed 2 bases at V and 0 bases at J, leaving 9 bases unmatched. Germline values: CDR1 MGHRA, CDR2 YSYEKL. CDR3 nucleotides: TGCGCCAGCAGCCAAACCGGGACAGGGGGTGCGAGCTCCTACGAGCAGTACTTC. This encodes CASSQTGTGGASSYEQYF.

The chain is built from TRBV4-1 and TRBJ2-3; 7 positions match TRBD2. Germline V gene sequence: CDR1 MGHRA, CDR2 YSYEKL. V shed 1 base and J 1 base; nucleotides not matched to a gene: 5. CDR3 length equals 16 residues. DNA of the CDR3: TGCGCCAGCAGCCAAGGTCTAGCGGTACGCACAGATACGCAGTATTTT. Amino acids: CASSQGLAVRTDTQYF.

The chain carries TRBV7-9 and TRBJ1-2, with D hard to call. Looked up from germline, CDR1 is SEHNR and CDR2 is FQNEAQ (reference sequence). This CDR3 has 14 residues. The germline V and J ends were trimmed by 1 base and 6 bases, with 12 bases remaining between them. The CDR3: CASSLVPGRHGYTF. Written as DNA, the CDR3 is TGTGCCAGCAGCTTAGTCCCCGGGAGGCATGGCTACACCTTC.

The gene calls are TRBV11-2 and TRBJ2-2; no clear D. The CDR3 length is 12 residues. Germline loops: CDR1 SGHAT, CDR2 FQNNGV. With 5 bases removed from V and 7 bases from J, the gap between germline ends came to 8 bases. The CDR3 is CASSASIGELFF. The CDR3 DNA follows: TGTGCCAGCAGCGCCAGTATCGGGGAGCTGTTTTTT.

The V gene is TRBV30, the J gene TRBJ2-2, with a weak D call TRBD2 (6 bases). CDR1 and CDR2 (germline): GTSNPN, SVGIG (reference sequence). The V gene lost 5 bases and the J gene lost 2 bases, with 36 bases spanning the gap. This CDR3 comprises 22 residues. Here the CDR3 DNA reads TGTGCCTGGTGCCCCCCTGCCGCGGGGAAAAAGGAACTAAATCCAAACACCGGGGAGCTGTTTTTT. Its translation is CAWCPPAAGKKELNPNTGELFF. Looking up the rest from reference TRBV30 and TRBJ2-2 gives the full variable domain: SQTIHQWPATLVQPVGSPLSLECTVEGTSNPNLYWYRQAAGRGLQLLFYSVGIGQISSEVPQNLSASRPQDRQFILSSKKLLLSDSGFYLCAWCPPAAGKKELNPNTGELFFGEGSRLTVL.

With regard to this clone: The junction differs from germline at one of its ends, possibly a read error. The genes are TRBV7-7 and TRBJ2-5; TRBD1 matches at 10 bases. This CDR3 region has 15 residues. From germline, CDR1 is SSHAT and CDR2 FNYEAQ (reference sequence). The CDR3 sequence is CASSSDRGYQETQYF. In DNA form, the CDR3 reads TGTGCTAGCAGCTCGGACAGGGGGTACCAAGAGACCCAGTACTTC.

The chain combines TRBV18 with TRBJ1-3, with D possibly matching TRBD1 (5 bases). Germline V CDR1 and CDR2: KGHSH, LQKENI. There are 16 residues in the CDR3. Trimming took 0 bases from V and 0 from J, leaving 9 bases between them. CDR3 nucleotide sequence: TGTGCCAGCTCACCACCGGGGGGAAGCTCTGGAAACACCATATATTTT. This encodes CASSPPGGSSGNTIYF.

The chain recombines TRBV7-7 with TRBJ2-3; 13 nucleotides agree with TRBD2. CDR3 length equals 16 residues. Germline V gene sequence: CDR1 SSHAT, CDR2 FNYEAQ (reference sequence). J gave up 5 bases and V 5 bases, and 7 bases lay outside the gene matches. The CDR3 protein is CASSPGTSGTLDTQYF. CDR3 nucleotides: TGTGCCAGCAGCCCCGGGACTAGCGGGACGTTAGATACGCAGTATTTT.

This chain uses TRBV19 with TRBJ2-2; D is perhaps TRBD1 (6 bases). Germline V CDR1 and CDR2: LNHDA, SQIVND (reference sequence). Trimming stripped 7 bases from V and 0 bases from J, with 12 bases between. The CDR3 loop spans 15 amino acids. CDR3 sequence reads: CASTTSGANTGELFF. The CDR3 nucleotides are TGTGCCAGTACCACCTCAGGGGCGAACACCGGGGAGCTGTTTTTT.

The CDR3 coding sequence is TGTGCCAGCAGTTTGCCGACCTCGAGGGACGAGCAGTACTTC. The encoded protein is CASSLPTSRDEQYF. The chain couples TRBV28 to TRBJ2-7; perhaps TRBD2 as D (5 bases). Trimming stripped 3 bases from V and 5 bases from J, with 14 bases between. The CDR3 has 14 amino acids. Germline values: CDR1 MDHEN, CDR2 SYDVKM.

Only one count was recorded for this clone. This chain uses TRBV5-4 with TRBJ1-5, with D unresolved. Germline V lookup: CDR1 SGHNT, CDR2 YYREEE (reference sequence). The CDR3 length is 15 residues. V lost 4 bases, J lost 0 bases, and 11 bases lay in between. The CDR3 DNA follows: TGTGCCAGCAGCCGGGAGGGTTATAGCAATCAGCCCCAGCATTTT. As protein: CASSREGYSNQPQHF.

The chain recombines TRBV7-8 with TRBJ1-2; D remains ambiguous. V lost 0 bases and J lost 0, with 5 bases in between. The CDR3 length is 14 residues. Germline V CDR1 and CDR2: SGHVS, FQNEAQ. CDR3 protein: CASSLAPTNYGYTF. The CDR3 DNA is TGTGCCAGCAGCTTAGCCCCCACTAACTATGGCTACACCTTC. Supplemented by reference TRBV7-8 and TRBJ1-2, the full variable domain reads GAGVSQSPRYKVAKRGQDVALRCDPISGHVSLFWYQQALGQGPEFLTYFQNEAQLDKSGLPSDRFFAERPEGSVSTLKIQRTQQEDSAVYLCASSLAPTNYGYTFGSGTRLTVV.

V is TRBV19 and J is TRBJ1-4; tentative D call: TRBD1 (5 bases). Between the trimmed V and J ends, which lost 4 bases and 4 bases, there was a span of 16 bases. Germline loops: CDR1 LNHDA, CDR2 SQIVND (reference sequence). The CDR3 length is 16 residues. This chain's CDR3 is CASSTSGRALNEKLFF. CDR3 bases: TGTGCCAGTAGTACCTCCGGCAGGGCCCTTAATGAAAAACTGTTTTTT. Full variable domain (outside the CDR3, taken from reference TRBV19 and TRBJ1-4): DGGITQSPKYLFRKEGQNVTLSCEQNLNHDAMYWYRQDPGQGLRLIYYSQIVNDFQKGDIAEGYSVSREKKESFPLTVTSAQKNPTAFYLCASSTSGRALNEKLFFGSGTQLSVL.

This rearrangement joins TRBV27 to TRBJ2-1; 9 bases match TRBD2. Trimming at V came to 6 bases and at J to 2 bases, leaving 5 bases not matched to a gene. Germline CDR1 and CDR2: MNHEY and SMNVEV (reference sequence). This CDR3 has 15 amino acids. CDR3 protein: CASRTGTSTYNEQFF. The DNA for the CDR3 is TGTGCCAGCAGAACCGGGACTAGCACCTACAATGAGCAGTTCTTC.

The rearrangement uses TRBV27 and TRBJ2-7, with 7 nucleotides matching TRBD1. Germline CDR1 reads MNHEY; CDR2 reads SMNVEV (reference sequence). Trimming took 6 bases from V and 7 from J; bases not matched to a gene: 6. The CDR3 is 12 residues long. The CDR3 spells CASRPTGEEQYF. CDR3 in DNA: TGTGCCAGCAGGCCCACAGGGGAAGAGCAGTACTTC.

The V call is TRBV4-3, the J call TRBJ1-2; D is unclear. The CDR3 sequence is 13 residues long. V shed 0 bases and J shed 2 bases, with 4 bases lying between them. Germline CDR1 is LGHNA and CDR2 is YSLEER. The CDR3 bases are TGCGCCAGCAGCCAAGACAGGAACTATGGCTACACCTTC. It codes for CASSQDRNYGYTF.